This TCR beta chain was sequenced for a study of T-cell memory formation after mild COVID-19. A single record per CDR3 protein comes from TCRdb applying MiXCR to the 5' RACE reads. Of about 57,000 distinct CDR3 sequences in the sample, 12% were seen once. This clonotype was detected only a few times. Sequencing used PBMCs or a T cell subset sorted from them (not recorded which). The source of this sequence is a man aged 18 to 29 who had mild COVID-19 (a few samples of this study predate the infection). Cell type and time point are not known.

CDR3 amino acids: CSARRGSGGATDTQYF. CDR3 DNA sequence: TGCAGTGCTAGACGGGGCAGCGGGGGGGCAACAGATACGCAGTATTTT. The chain couples TRBV20-1 to TRBJ2-3; 10 nucleotides agree with TRBD2. After removal of 2 bases from V and 3 bases from J, the junction contained 8 bases not matched to a gene. Germline V gene sequence: CDR1 DFQATT, CDR2 SNEGSKA (reference sequence). The CDR3 extends over 16 amino acids.